This T cell receptor (beta chain) stems from a study of cytomegalovirus exposure and HLA in healthy donors. Findings and caveats of the study: In vitro confirmation showed three CMV-associated chains to be CMV antigen specific. There were approximately 150 TCR beta chains listed as cytomegalovirus-associated.

The donors were members of the validation cohort, which comprised under 150 subjects and was separate from the first cohort of around 700 subjects. The table came from immunoSEQ multiplex PCR; TCRdb's copy has only in-frame clones and leaves some out. The sample holds hundreds of thousands of clones, around 87% seen once. The CDR3 length is 15 residues. CDR1 and CDR2 from the germline V gene are MNHEY and SVGAGI. Trimming at V came to 6 bases and at J to 5 bases, leaving 13 bases not matched to a gene. On this clone itself: Its antigen is unidentified.

The sequence came from a woman between 18 and 30 years old in good health and CMV-seropositive. The sample was PBMCs. The chain combines TRBV6-5 with TRBJ2-7, with 7 bases identical to TRBD2. The chain's CDR3 is CASRGVGGSLHEQYF. In nucleotides, the CDR3 is TGTGCCAGCAGAGGGGTGGGCGGGAGCCTCCACGAGCAGTACTTC.